This T cell receptor beta chain comes out of a study of cytotoxic CD8 clonotypes in ibrutinib-treated CLL. Findings of the study overall: Treatment left the uncommon public clonotypes either contracted or stable in frequency. Sustained-remission and progressing patients diverged in sampling times.

In regard to this clone: Its specificity is unknown.

The authors obtained approximately 2 micrograms of genomic DNA from cryopreserved PBMCs for TCR beta libraries. The CDR3 spans 15 residues. The V end lost 4 bases, the J end lost 1 base, and 14 bases lay between the germline ends. The germline V gene encodes CDR1 SGDLS and CDR2 YYNGEE. The planned depth of sequencing spanned 1 in 200,000 to 1 in 1 million T cells. Generated by immunoSEQ multiplex PCR, the TCRdb table keeps only in-frame clones and is missing some. The sample carries approximately 350,000 clones, under 70% recorded once. J is TRBJ1-2 and V is TRBV9; no reliable D call. This sequence originates from a human donor with chronic lymphocytic leukemia. Sequences were derived from PBMCs, sampled after 36 months of ibrutinib treatment. This CDR3 is CASSPYDSVNYGYTF. Here the CDR3 DNA reads TGTGCCAGCAGCCCCTACGACTCGGTTAACTATGGCTACACCTTC.